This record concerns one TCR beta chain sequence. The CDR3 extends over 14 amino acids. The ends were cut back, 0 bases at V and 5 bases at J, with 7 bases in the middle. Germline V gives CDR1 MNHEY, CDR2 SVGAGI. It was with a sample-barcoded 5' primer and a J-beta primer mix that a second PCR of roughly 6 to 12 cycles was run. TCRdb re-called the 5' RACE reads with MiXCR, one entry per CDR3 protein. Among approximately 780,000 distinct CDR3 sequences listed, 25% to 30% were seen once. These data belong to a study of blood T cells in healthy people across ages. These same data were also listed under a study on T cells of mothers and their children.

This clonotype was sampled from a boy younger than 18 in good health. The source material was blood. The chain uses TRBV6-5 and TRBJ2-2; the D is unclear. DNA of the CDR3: TGTGCCAGCAGTTACTCATATAGGACCGGGGAGCTGTTTTTT. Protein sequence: CASSYSYRTGELFF.